Listed below are T cell receptor beta chains from one sample, sequenced in a study of T cells after posttransplantation cyclophosphamide. Only in-frame clones appear in the TCRdb table, and some are missing; sequencing was by immunoSEQ multiplex PCR. Of tens of thousands of clones in the sample, roughly 87% were seen once. The sequencing used PBMCs, collected around 63 days after allogeneic stem cell transplant with posttransplant cyclophosphamide. The source of these receptors is a male patient between 55 and 70 years old who received an allogeneic stem cell transplant from a related donor and was CMV-positive. Some T cells may have originated in the graft donor. The CDR3 runs from the conserved cysteine through the conserved F or W. The D gene is left open where the match is weak. Only part of the rows carry a size: once, few, many, or a class if the clone is expanded.

j_gene,d_gene,abundance,v_gene,CDR3nt,CDR3aa
TRBJ1-6,-,-,TRBV7-8,TGTGCCAGCAGCTTAGCGATTAGGGGCAGCTCCTATAATTCCCCCCTCCACTTT,CASSLAIRGSSYNSPLHF
TRBJ2-7,-,-,TRBV29-1,TGCAGCGTCCCAGGGTCCGCCTACGAGCAGTACTTC,CSVPGSAYEQYF
TRBJ1-2,-,-,TRBV7-9,TGTGCCAGCAGCTTATCCCGGACAGTGAATGGCTACACCTTC,CASSLSRTVNGYTF
TRBJ1-1,-,-,TRBV4-1,TGCGCCAGCAGCCAAGGAATTCAGGCAGGGGAGGGGAACACTGAAGCTTTCTTT,CASSQGIQAGEGNTEAFF
TRBJ1-2,TRBD1,-,TRBV27,TGTGCCAGCAAGGGACAGGGGGCGACTGGCTACACCTTC,CASKGQGATGYTF
TRBJ1-6,TRBD1,-,TRBV7-9,TGTGCCAGCAGCTCGGGACAGAAAAATTCACCCCTCCACTTT,CASSSGQKNSPLHF
TRBJ2-3,-,-,TRBV5-8,TGTGCCAGCAGCTTGGGGCAGGACAGTTCGTCAGATACGCAGTATTTT,CASSLGQDSSSDTQYF
TRBJ1-6,-,-,TRBV6-1,TGTGCCGGTCAGATACAGGGTAATTCACCCCTCCACTTT,CAGQIQGNSPLHF
TRBJ2-1,TRBD2,few,TRBV18,TGTGCCAGCTCACCACAGCGGGGGGGTATGAAGCAGTTCTTC,CASSPQRGGMKQFF
TRBJ2-3,-,once,TRBV12-2,TGTGCAAGTCGCTTAGCCTACCTAGCTTCCACAGATACGCAGTATTTT,CASRLAYLASTDTQYF
TRBJ1-1,TRBD1,-,TRBV6-4,TGTGCCAGCAGCGAACAGGGGGGCAGTGAAGCTTTCTTT,CASSEQGGSEAFF
TRBJ2-3,TRBD1,-,TRBV2,TGTGCCAGCAGTGATCCCTCGGGACAGGGTGGTGGCGGCCACACAGATACGCAGTATTTT,CASSDPSGQGGGGHTDTQYF
TRBJ2-5,TRBD1,-,TRBV18,TGTGCCAGCTCGAAGGGACAGGGGTACCAAGAGACCCAGTACTTC,CASSKGQGYQETQYF
TRBJ1-4,-,-,TRBV7-9,TGTGCCAGCAGCCTATGGAGCCCGGTAATTCAAGACAATGAAAAACTGTTTTTT,CASSLWSPVIQDNEKLFF
TRBJ1-2,TRBD1,-,TRBV6-5,TGTGCCAGCAGTTACTACCGGGACAGCTATGGCTACACCTTC,CASSYYRDSYGYTF
TRBJ2-3,-,once,TRBV6-6,-,CASSSSAGQDTDTQYF
TRBJ2-5,-,-,TRBV7-9,TGTGCCAGCAGCTTAGGGGGAGCCCAACAAGAGACCCAGTACTTC,CASSLGGAQQETQYF
TRBJ1-1,-,-,TRBV7-2,TGTGCCAGCAGCCAACAGGTCCGCAACACTGAAGCTTTCTTT,CASSQQVRNTEAFF
TRBJ1-2,-,-,TRBV7-2,TGTGCCAGCAGCTCGGTTCGGGTCCAAAAAGAGGATGGCTACACCTTC,CASSSVRVQKEDGYTF
TRBJ1-2,-,-,TRBV6-5,TGTGCCAGCAGCCGCTCGTCAGGCAACTATGGCTACACCTTC,CASSRSSGNYGYTF
TRBJ1-2,TRBD1,-,TRBV2,TGTGCCAGCAGTGGTGGCTTGGGACAGCAGTATGGCTACACCTTC,CASSGGLGQQYGYTF
TRBJ2-5,-,-,TRBV9,TGTGCCAGTAACCTCGGACATGCATCAACGGAGACCCAGTACTTC,CASNLGHASTETQYF
TRBJ2-7,TRBD1,-,TRBV18,TGTGCCAGCTCGACCGGGACAGGGGATGACGAGCAGTACTTC,CASSTGTGDDEQYF
TRBJ2-1,TRBD2,-,TRBV7-2,TGTGCCAGCAGCTTATCTAGCGGGGCTCGTGAGTTCTTC,CASSLSSGAREFF
TRBJ1-3,-,-,TRBV19,TGTGCCAGCCGGACAGCCGGAAACACCATATATTTT,CASRTAGNTIYF
TRBJ2-2,TRBD1,-,TRBV18,TGTGCCAGCCTCCTAGACAGGGCGGCCGGGGAGCTGTTTTTT,CASLLDRAAGELFF
TRBJ2-2,TRBD2,-,TRBV5-1,TGCGCCAGCGGAACCTCAGGACTAGCGGGGACTTCCACCGGGGAGCTGTTTTTT,CASGTSGLAGTSTGELFF
TRBJ1-1,-,-,TRBV9,TGTGCCCCTCTAATAGGGCAGGTGCTTCCTCGGGATGAAGCTTTCTTT,CAPLIGQVLPRDEAFF
TRBJ2-7,TRBD1,-,TRBV6-1,TGTGCCAGCAGTCCCCGGGACAGGACATCCTACGAGCAGTACTTC,CASSPRDRTSYEQYF
TRBJ1-5,-,-,TRBV4-1,TGCGCCAGCAGCCAAGGCGACGCCCGGGGACAGCCCCAGCATTTT,CASSQGDARGQPQHF
TRBJ1-5,TRBD1,-,TRBV4-1,TGCGCCAGCAGCCAATCGGGGACAGGGGATCAGCCCCAGCATTTT,CASSQSGTGDQPQHF
TRBJ1-3,-,-,TRBV6-1,TGTGCCAGCAGTGAGGGCAATCTCGGAAACACCATATATTTT,CASSEGNLGNTIYF
TRBJ2-1,-,-,TRBV5-4,TGTGCCAGCAGCCGTGGAGGGAATGAGCAGTTCTTC,CASSRGGNEQFF
TRBJ2-3,TRBD1,-,TRBV4-1,TGCGCCAGCAGCCAAGTACCCGACAGGGTGGGGGATACGCAGTATTTT,CASSQVPDRVGDTQYF
TRBJ1-3,-,-,TRBV7-2,TGTGCCAGCAGCTTAGGATGGGGCCAGAGCTCTGGAAACACCATATATTTT,CASSLGWGQSSGNTIYF
TRBJ2-5,-,once,TRBV11-2,TGTGCCAGCACCCAATTCACAGGGATCCAAGAGACCCAGTACTTC,CASTQFTGIQETQYF
TRBJ1-1,TRBD1,few,TRBV30,TGTGCCTGGAGGGGGGGACAGATGGGGACTGAAGCTTTCTTT,CAWRGGQMGTEAFF
TRBJ2-3,-,-,TRBV19,TGTGCCAGTAGTATATCTATCACAGGGTATGTCGAAGATACGCAGTATTTT,CASSISITGYVEDTQYF
TRBJ1-3,-,few,TRBV4-1,TGCGCCAGCAGCCAAACACCCGCCGGGGGAGTGTTTGGAAACACCATATATTTT,CASSQTPAGGVFGNTIYF
TRBJ2-7,-,-,TRBV14,TGTGCCAGCAGCCAAGGTACAGGGCGCTACGAGCAGTACTTC,CASSQGTGRYEQYF
TRBJ2-1,-,-,TRBV27,TGTGCCAGCAGTTTCTCGGGGAGCTCCTACAATGAGCAGTTCTTC,CASSFSGSSYNEQFF
TRBJ2-5,TRBD2,-,TRBV5-3,TGTGCCAGAACCCCTTCGGCCGGGGGGGCGCGTGAGACCCAGTACTTC,CARTPSAGGARETQYF
TRBJ2-5,TRBD1,-,TRBV28,TGTGCCGGCGCCCAGGGACAGGAAGAGACCCAGTACTTC,CAGAQGQEETQYF
TRBJ1-4,-,-,TRBV7-2,TGTGCCAGCAGCTTAAATTCGGGGGAAAAGCTGTTTTTT,CASSLNSGEKLFF
TRBJ1-2,-,-,TRBV6-5,TGTGCCAGCAGATTCGACAGTTCACGAGGCTACACCTTC,CASRFDSSRGYTF
TRBJ2-6,TRBD1,-,TRBV5-4,TGTGCCAGCAGCTACCCTAGGGGGCCTGGGGCCAACGTCCTGACTTTC,CASSYPRGPGANVLTF
TRBJ1-3,-,-,TRBV7-9,TGTGCCAGCAGCTTAGTGGGGGGCTCTGGAAACACCATATATTTT,CASSLVGGSGNTIYF
TRBJ1-2,-,-,TRBV4-2,TGTGCCAGCAGCCAAGATGGGGATGGCAGGGTTAATGCTCTGGCCTATGGCTACACCTTC,CASSQDGDGRVNALAYGYTF